This T cell receptor beta chain was sequenced in a study of T cell changes during pregnancy in multiple sclerosis. Produced via immunoSEQ multiplex PCR; TCRdb's table is partial and in-frame only. The sample contains over 70,000 clones, around 94% of which appear only once. CDR3 length: 11 residues. The germline CDR1 and CDR2 sequences are DFQATT and SNEGSKA (reference sequence). V was cut by 5 bases and J by 5 bases, with 9 bases left in between. The source was peripheral blood, collected in the third trimester of pregnancy. This clonotype was sampled from a female donor with multiple sclerosis, enrolled in a pregnancy study. This sequence joins TRBV20-1 and TRBJ1-2; D unresolved. CDR3 amino acids: CSAFDIYGYTF. Here the CDR3 DNA reads TGCAGTGCTTTTGACATTTATGGCTACACCTTC.